A selection of T cell receptor beta chains follows, all from one sample in a study of blood T cells in healthy people across ages. TCRdb independently ran MiXCR on the 5' RACE reads; one entry per CDR3 protein. This table has 1.5 million to 2 million distinct CDR3 sequences, roughly 30% appearing once. Sample: blood. All receptors come from a woman in her twenties or thirties in good health. Each CDR3 is given with its conserved first and last residue. Each record gives: clone size, V gene, J gene, D gene, CDR3 protein, CDR3 DNA. The D gene is left open where the match is weak. Size tells how often a clone was seen (once, few, many) or the class of an expanded clone, and some rows leave it out.

.	TRBV6-6	TRBJ2-6	TRBD1	CASSSHQGVPGANVLTF	TGTGCCAGCAGTTCCCATCAGGGGGTGCCTGGGGCCAACGTCCTGACTTTC
few	TRBV7-9	TRBJ2-5	.	CASSFNAETQYF	TGTGCCAGCAGCTTTAACGCGGAGACCCAGTACTTC
.	TRBV14	TRBJ2-5	.	CASSHGHWQYF	TGTGCCAGCAGCCACGGACACTGGCAGTACTTC
.	TRBV6-1	TRBJ1-4	TRBD1	CASSGRDRGYTNEKLFF	TGTGCCAGCAGTGGAAGGGACAGGGGGTATACTAATGAAAAACTGTTTTTT
many	TRBV6-5	TRBJ2-4	.	CASSEPGQGKNIQYF	TGTGCCAGCAGTGAGCCAGGGCAGGGCAAAAACATTCAGTACTTC
.	TRBV20-1	TRBJ2-3	TRBD2	CSATLAGAADTQYF	TGCAGTGCGACCCTAGCGGGAGCGGCAGATACGCAGTATTTT
.	TRBV28	TRBJ2-5	.	CASSRLGPQKTQYF	TGTGCCAGCAGCCGACTGGGCCCCCAGAAGACCCAGTACTTC
many	TRBV6-1	TRBJ2-1	.	CASSELGIPLSNEQFF	TGTGCCAGCAGTGAATTAGGTATCCCACTTTCCAATGAGCAGTTCTTC
few	TRBV27	TRBJ2-7	.	CASSLSNKHEQYF	TGTGCCAGCAGTTTATCTAATAAACACGAGCAGTACTTC
.	TRBV28	TRBJ2-1	.	CASGSFSGSSYNEQFF	TGTGCCAGCGGTTCCTTCTCAGGTAGCTCCTACAATGAGCAGTTCTTC
few	TRBV5-1	TRBJ2-1	TRBD2	CASSLAGLAGGPSEQFF	TGCGCCAGCAGCTTGGCCGGACTAGCGGGAGGGCCTAGTGAGCAGTTCTTC
many	TRBV15	TRBJ2-7	.	CATSSSSYEQYF	TGTGCCACCAGCAGCAGCTCCTACGAGCAGTACTTC
many	TRBV29-1	TRBJ1-4	.	CSVSGPANEKLFF	TGCAGCGTTTCGGGACCAGCGAATGAAAAACTGTTTTTT
few	TRBV7-2	TRBJ2-3	.	CASSLALAELTDTQYF	TGTGCCAGCAGCTTAGCGCTTGCGGAGCTGACAGATACGCAGTATTTT
.	TRBV20-1	TRBJ2-1	.	CSARSRLDEQFF	TGCAGTGCTAGATCCCGGCTTGATGAGCAGTTCTTC
.	TRBV7-8	TRBJ2-7	TRBD2	CASSLASGRAYEQYF	TGTGCCAGCAGCTTGGCTAGCGGGAGGGCCTACGAGCAGTACTTC
.	TRBV30	TRBJ1-2	.	CAWSSLGSYGYTF	TGTGCCTGGAGTTCACTAGGGAGCTATGGCTACACCTTC
few	TRBV24-1	TRBJ1-6	.	CATSPGNNSPLHF	TGTGCCACCAGTCCAGGAAATAATTCACCCCTCCACTTT
.	TRBV6-5	TRBJ1-2	.	CASSPQKSNYGYTF	TGTGCCAGCAGTCCTCAGAAGTCTAACTATGGCTACACCTTC
.	TRBV7-6	TRBJ2-5	TRBD1	CASSSKRTGPRMYQETQYF	TGTGCCAGCAGCTCAAAACGGACAGGGCCCCGAATGTACCAAGAGACCCAGTACTTC
.	TRBV27	TRBJ1-1	.	CASKGSGRAFF	TGTGCCAGCAAAGGTTCAGGCAGAGCTTTCTTT
few	TRBV6-5	TRBJ1-5	.	CASSGDRYQPQHF	TGTGCCAGCAGCGGAGACAGGTATCAGCCCCAGCATTTT
.	TRBV24-1	TRBJ2-1	.	CATSGGFEQFF	TGTGCCACCAGTGGAGGTTTTGAGCAGTTCTTC
few	TRBV27	TRBJ2-1	.	CASSKIGGGLYNEQFF	TGTGCCAGCAGTAAGATAGGGGGGGGGCTTTACAATGAGCAGTTCTTC
.	TRBV11-2	TRBJ2-3	TRBD2	CASSFIAGGSTATQYF	TGTGCCAGCAGCTTTATAGCGGGGGGAAGCACAGCTACGCAGTATTTT
.	TRBV10-3	TRBJ2-1	.	CAISDGLLSSDNEQFF	TGTGCCATATCCGATGGACTCCTCTCCTCTGACAATGAGCAGTTCTTC
many	TRBV7-2	TRBJ1-2	.	CASSSYRTQDVGYTF	TGTGCCAGCAGCTCGTACAGGACCCAAGATGTTGGCTACACCTTC
.	TRBV18	TRBJ1-4	TRBD1	CASSRGQPSTNEKLFF	TGTGCCAGCTCACGGGGACAGCCCTCAACTAATGAAAAACTGTTTTTT
few	TRBV7-9	TRBJ2-7	.	CASGLHSNSYEQYF	TGTGCCAGCGGCTTGCACAGCAACTCCTACGAGCAGTACTTC
few	TRBV20-1	TRBJ2-3	.	CSAWPAASTDTQYF	TGCAGTGCTTGGCCAGCGGCTAGCACAGATACGCAGTATTTT
.	TRBV7-9	TRBJ2-7	TRBD1	CASSRDRGEYEQYF	TGTGCCAGCAGCCGGGACAGGGGGGAGTACGAGCAGTACTTC
.	TRBV6-4	TRBJ2-2	.	CASSPTPGTGELFF	TGTGCCAGCAGCCCGACCCCGGGGACCGGGGAGCTGTTTTTT
many	TRBV20-1	TRBJ2-3	.	CSASPPVRADTQYF	TGCAGTGCTAGCCCTCCTGTGCGTGCGGATACGCAGTATTTT
.	TRBV20-1	TRBJ2-3	TRBD2	CSASLGTRSVTDTQYF	TGCAGTGCTAGCCTCGGGACTAGGTCTGTCACAGATACGCAGTATTTT
.	TRBV3-1	TRBJ1-6	.	CASSQSRSPLHF	TGTGCCAGCAGCCAATCTCGTTCACCCCTCCACTTT
few	TRBV5-1	TRBJ1-2	.	CASSLARGDGYTF	TGCGCCAGCAGCCTCGCAAGGGGGGATGGCTACACCTTC
few	TRBV7-9	TRBJ2-5	.	CASSFEQTQETQYF	TGTGCCAGCAGCTTCGAACAGACCCAAGAGACCCAGTACTTC
.	TRBV27	TRBJ1-2	.	CASPMGDYGYTF	TGTGCCAGCCCCATGGGGGACTATGGCTACACCTTC
many	TRBV6-6	TRBJ2-4	.	CASDWSIQYF	TGTGCCAGCGACTGGAGTATTCAGTACTTC
.	TRBV27	TRBJ2-5	TRBD2	CASSIIAGGRTQYF	TGTGCCAGCAGTATTATAGCGGGGGGGCGAACCCAGTACTTC
.	TRBV27	TRBJ1-2	.	CASSAGGRSNYGHTF	TGTGCCAGCAGTGCCGGCGGACGGTCAAACTATGGTCACACCTTC
few	TRBV5-1	TRBJ1-4	.	CASSLWQGSNEKLFF	TGCGCCAGCAGCTTGTGGCAGGGAAGTAATGAAAAACTGTTTTTT
few	TRBV20-1	TRBJ1-5	.	CSVQDIWNQPQHF	TGCAGTGTTCAAGACATCTGGAATCAGCCCCAGCATTTT
few	TRBV12-3/TRBV12-4	TRBJ2-5	TRBD1	CAGSFGQGLETQYF	TGTGCCGGCAGTTTCGGACAGGGGTTGGAGACCCAGTACTTC
.	TRBV6-2/TRBV6-3	TRBJ2-5	TRBD2	CASSYVSQAGMYQETQYF	TGTGCCAGCAGTTACGTCTCCCAAGCGGGGATGTACCAAGAGACCCAGTACTTC
.	TRBV27	TRBJ2-1	TRBD2	CVSSSTGTSANNEQFF	TGTGTCAGCAGTTCCACCGGGACTAGCGCCAACAATGAGCAGTTCTTC
.	TRBV20-1	TRBJ1-5	TRBD1	CSATPTGGYQPQHF	TGCAGTGCTACCCCTACAGGGGGATATCAGCCCCAGCATTTT
.	TRBV4-3	TRBJ2-3	TRBD2	CASSRGTSGSRDTQYF	TGCGCCAGCAGCCGGGGGACTAGCGGGAGTCGAGATACGCAGTATTTT